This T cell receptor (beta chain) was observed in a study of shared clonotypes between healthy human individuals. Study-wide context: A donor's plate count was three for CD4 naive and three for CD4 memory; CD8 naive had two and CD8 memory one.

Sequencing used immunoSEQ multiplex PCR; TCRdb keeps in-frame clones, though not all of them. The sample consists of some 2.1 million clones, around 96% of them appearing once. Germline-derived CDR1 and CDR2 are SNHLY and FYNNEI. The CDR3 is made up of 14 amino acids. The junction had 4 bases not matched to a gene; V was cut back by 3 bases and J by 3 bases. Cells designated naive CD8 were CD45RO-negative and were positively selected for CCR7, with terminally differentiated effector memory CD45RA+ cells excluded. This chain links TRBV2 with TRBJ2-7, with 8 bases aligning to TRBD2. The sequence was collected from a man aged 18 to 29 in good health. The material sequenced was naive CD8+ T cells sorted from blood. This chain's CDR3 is CASSDTSGVYEQYF. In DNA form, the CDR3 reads TGTGCCAGCAGTGACACTAGCGGAGTCTACGAGCAGTACTTC.